A single sample gave rise to the 4 T cell receptor beta chains below, sequenced in a study of T cells in narcolepsy. TCRdb's table, derived via immunoSEQ multiplex PCR, lists solely in-frame clones and lacks some. The table has around 18,000 clones, roughly 72% seen once. Specimen: CD45RA- memory CD8+ T cells from PBMCs. The receptors were sampled from a human donor with narcolepsy.

The V gene is TRBV28, the J gene TRBJ1-2; 10 bases line up with TRBD1. The V and J ends lost 5 bases and 7 bases, in that order; junction bases with no gene match: 7. The CDR3 extends over 14 amino acids. Germline lookup yields CDR1 MDHEN and CDR2 SYDVKM. The CDR3 sequence: CASSPTTGGIGYTF. As DNA, the CDR3 is TGTGCCAGCAGTCCCACGACAGGGGGCATTGGCTACACCTTC.

The chain joins TRBV7-6 to TRBJ1-5; D gene uncertain. The V end lost 1 base, the J end lost 7 bases, and 5 bases lay between the germline ends. Germline CDR1 reads SGHVS; CDR2 reads FNYEAQ. CDR3 length equals 12 residues. The CDR3 loop reads CASSLEGQPQHF. CDR3 bases: TGTGCCAGCAGCTTAGAAGGGCAGCCCCAGCATTTT.

This sequence joins TRBV30 and TRBJ1-2, with D possibly matching TRBD1 (6 bases). There are 14 residues in the CDR3. Germline V CDR1 and CDR2: GTSNPN, SVGIG (reference sequence). V was trimmed by 4 bases and J by 7 bases, leaving 19 bases between them. The CDR3 DNA reads TGTGCCTGGAATGGGTTACAGGGTAGGGGTGGCTACACCTTC. Translated, it gives CAWNGLQGRGGYTF.

The chain joins TRBV5-3 to TRBJ2-2; D possibly uses TRBD1 or TRBD2 (5 bases each). TRBV5-3 qualifies as an ORF whose function is uncertain. The CDR3 contains 20 residues. V lost 2 bases to trimming and J lost 7 bases, with 30 bases between them. CDR3 in amino acids: CARSFQVSGFSFRGVGELFF. For the CDR3, the DNA is TGTGCCAGAAGCTTTCAAGTTTCGGGATTCTCCTTCAGAGGGGTCGGGGAGCTGTTTTTT.